Shown below are 19 T cell receptor beta chains from a single sample sequenced in a study of T cell repertoires in cytomegalovirus infection. Each CDR3 protein is one row after TCRdb ran MiXCR on the reads. The sample has roughly 180,000 distinct CDR3 sequences, about a sixth seen once. Material: CD8+ T cells from PBMCs. These receptors all come from a human donor in good health (CMV status not recorded). Some clones in this sample may be carry-over from other donors' samples.

Here the CDR3 reads CASSGGTTNEKLFF. As DNA, the CDR3 is TGTGCCAGCAGTGGGGGTACAACTAATGAAAAACTGTTTTTT. J is TRBJ1-4 and V is TRBV7-6; the D gene is possibly TRBD1 (5 bases). CDR1 SGHVS and CDR2 FNYEAQ come from the germline V gene. V lost 6 bases to trimming and J lost 0 bases, with 8 bases between them. The CDR3 is 14 residues long.

This clonotype was observed many times. V usage is TRBV28 and J usage is TRBJ2-5; 13 nucleotides agree with TRBD2. The germline V gene encodes CDR1 MDHEN and CDR2 SYDVKM. Trimming took 5 bases from V and 7 from J; bases not matched to a gene: 7. This CDR3 has 15 amino acids. In DNA form, the CDR3 reads TGTGCCAGCAGTCGGACTAGCGGGGGATTAGGGACCCAGTACTTC. It yields the protein CASSRTSGGLGTQYF.

The rearrangement uses TRBV7-8 and TRBJ2-3; the D is unclear. This CDR3 comprises 14 residues. Germline V gives CDR1 SGHVS, CDR2 FQNEAQ. V was trimmed by 4 bases and J by 5 bases, leaving 13 bases between them. The CDR3 is CASSSYGPGDTQYF. In DNA, the CDR3 is TGTGCCAGCAGCTCGTACGGCCCCGGAGATACGCAGTATTTT.

A few counts support this clonotype. V is TRBV11-2 and J is TRBJ2-5; no clear D gene. This CDR3 has 16 residues. V lost 0 bases to trimming and J lost 5 bases, with 16 bases between them. CDR1 and CDR2 (germline): SGHAT, FQNNGV. CDR3 residues: CASSLEGSVDVETQYF. The CDR3 DNA reads TGTGCCAGCAGCTTAGAAGGGTCGGTGGATGTGGAGACCCAGTACTTC.

V is TRBV6-2 or TRBV6-3 and J is TRBJ1-1; D not resolved. Germline CDR1 and CDR2: MNHEY and SVGEGT. V lost 7 bases and J lost 3, with 21 bases in between. This CDR3 has 16 amino acids. The CDR3 sequence: CASTYVPGWPHTEAFF. CDR3 in DNA: TGTGCCAGCACCTATGTCCCAGGCTGGCCCCACACTGAAGCTTTCTTT.

The gene calls are TRBV12-3 or TRBV12-4 and TRBJ1-3; D remains unclear. Trimming took off 2 bases at V and 0 bases at J, with 8 bases between the two ends. CDR3 length: 15 amino acids. CDR3 nucleotides: TGTGCCAGCAGTTTAATGACTAACTCTGGAAACACCATATATTTT. Translated, it gives CASSLMTNSGNTIYF.

This clonotype was seen only a few times. The CDR3 DNA is TGTGCCAGCAGCTCTAACCCGAATCAGCCCCAGCATTTT. Its protein is CASSSNPNQPQHF. The genes are TRBV5-6 and TRBJ1-5; D unresolved. The V end lost 3 bases, the J end lost 4 bases, and 8 bases lay between the germline ends. Germline CDR1 reads SGHDT; CDR2 reads YYEEEE. The CDR3 runs to 13 residues. The full variable domain, completed using reference TRBV5-6 and TRBJ1-5, is DAGVTQSPTHLIKTRGQQVTLRCSPKSGHDTVSWYQQALGQGPQFIFQYYEEEERQRGNFPDRFSGHQFPNYSSELNVNALLLGDSALYLCASSSNPNQPQHFGDGTRLSIL.

The chain joins TRBV28 to TRBJ2-2; D is unresolved. The CDR3 contains 15 residues. The germline V and J ends were trimmed by 5 bases and 6 bases, with 16 bases remaining between them. The germline V gene has CDR1 MDHEN and CDR2 SYDVKM. CDR3 residues: CASSPLSGIAGELFF. For the CDR3, the DNA is TGTGCCAGCAGTCCTCTTAGTGGGATTGCCGGGGAGCTGTTTTTT.

This clonotype came up a few times. The gene calls are TRBV7-2 and TRBJ2-2; either TRBD1 or TRBD2 may fit D (6 bases each). With 8 bases removed from V and 4 bases from J, the gap between germline ends came to 17 bases. This CDR3 contains 15 residues. Germline CDR1 SGHTA, CDR2 FQGNSA. CDR3 DNA: TGTGCCAGCTCAACGTGGGGGGCAATCACCGGGGAGCTGTTTTTT. This translates into CASSTWGAITGELFF.

The chain carries TRBV7-9 and TRBJ1-4; D is possibly TRBD1 (5 bases). The V end was cut by 6 bases, the J end by 2 bases, with 10 bases between. Germline CDR1 reads SEHNR; CDR2 reads FQNEAQ (reference sequence). The CDR3 totals 14 residues. The CDR3 nucleotides are TGTGCCAGCAGACTTGAGGGGACTAATGAAAAACTGTTTTTT. This translates into CASRLEGTNEKLFF.

The chain recombines TRBV24-1 with TRBJ2-7, with 9 bases lining up with TRBD2. V lost 9 bases to trimming and J lost 5 bases; unmatched junction nucleotides: 4. CDR3 length: 12 amino acids. CDR1 is KGHDR and CDR2 is SFDVKD in the germline V gene. The CDR3 region has the DNA TGTGCCACCTCTTCTAGCGGGGACGAGCAGTACTTC. This sequence encodes CATSSSGDEQYF.

The chain recombines TRBV6-6 with TRBJ1-4; possible D gene TRBD1, 5 bases. The germline V and J ends were trimmed by 6 bases and 0 bases, with 11 bases remaining between them. From germline, CDR1 is MNHNY and CDR2 SVGAGI (reference sequence). This CDR3 has 15 amino acids. CDR3 protein: CASRRTTSTNEKLFF. The CDR3 DNA follows: TGTGCCAGCAGACGGACAACTTCAACTAATGAAAAACTGTTTTTT.

The chain combines TRBV7-2 with TRBJ1-6; D is undetermined. The V gene lost 8 bases and the J gene lost 0 bases, with 8 bases spanning the gap. Germline lookup yields CDR1 SGHTA and CDR2 FQGNSA. CDR3 length: 14 residues. CDR3 nucleotide sequence: TGTGCCAGCGGCGCCCTCTCCTATAATTCACCCCTCCACTTT. Residues: CASGALSYNSPLHF.

This clonotype came up a few times. The chain recombines TRBV7-6 with TRBJ2-5; possible D gene TRBD1, 5 bases. CDR1 is SGHVS, CDR2 FNYEAQ, per germline. CDR3 length: 14 amino acids. V was cut by 5 bases and J by 2 bases, with 12 bases left in between. CDR3 amino acids: CASSLLRVQETQYF. CDR3 sequence (DNA): TGTGCCAGCAGCCTCCTCAGGGTGCAAGAGACCCAGTACTTC.

This sequence joins TRBV15 and TRBJ1-5; unclear D gene. V was trimmed by 2 bases and J by 5 bases, leaving 13 bases between them. Per the germline V gene, CDR1 is LNHNV and CDR2 is YYDKDF (reference sequence). The CDR3 length is 15 residues. CDR3 DNA: TGTGCCACCAGCAGAAATAGGGCGGCAGATCAGCCCCAGCATTTT. The encoded protein is CATSRNRAADQPQHF.

In regard to this clonotype: The junction departs from germline at one end; a sequencing error may be responsible. The rearrangement joins TRBV7-9 to TRBJ1-2; maybe TRBD1 (5 bases). There are 14 residues in the CDR3. Per the germline V gene, CDR1 is SEHNR and CDR2 is FQNEAQ (reference sequence). This CDR3 reads CASILGTGSYGYTF. CDR3 DNA sequence: TGTGCCAGCATCTTAGGAACAGGCTCCTATGGCTACACCTTC.

The rearrangement uses TRBV12-3 or TRBV12-4 and TRBJ2-3; perhaps D is TRBD1 or TRBD2 (5 bases each). Trimming cost V 2 bases and J 4 bases, with 13 bases left between them. This CDR3 is built from 15 residues. CDR3 amino acids: CASSLSRDVADTQYF. Written as DNA, the CDR3 is TGTGCCAGCAGTTTATCCCGGGACGTCGCAGATACGCAGTATTTT.

This clonotype was seen only a few times. The genes are TRBV4-1 and TRBJ2-7, with D possibly matching TRBD2 (6 bases). The germline CDR1 and CDR2 sequences are MGHRA and YSYEKL. CDR3 size: 17 residues. Trimming took off 1 base at V and 0 bases at J, with 16 bases between the two ends. The CDR3 loop reads CASSQVKGGTPSYEQYF. In DNA, the CDR3 is TGCGCCAGCAGCCAAGTGAAAGGCGGGACGCCCTCCTACGAGCAGTACTTC.

This clonotype has only one observation. The V call is TRBV5-5, the J call TRBJ1-4; 10 nucleotides match TRBD1. This CDR3 has 14 amino acids. CDR1 and CDR2 from the germline V gene are SGHKS and YYEKEE (reference sequence). V was clipped by 3 bases and J by 8 bases; unmatched bases: 4. For the CDR3, the DNA is TGTGCCAGCAGCTCGGACAGGGGGTTCGAAAAACTGTTTTTT. It is translated as CASSSDRGFEKLFF.